This record looks at one TCR beta chain sequence and its context. Its specificity is unknown. Primers used in a second PCR of about 7 to 12 cycles were a sample-barcoded 5' primer and a J-beta primer mix. At least 3 million CDR3-containing paired-end reads were obtained per sample. TCRdb called the 5' RACE reads again in MiXCR, with one record for every CDR3 protein. The table has some 1.4 million distinct CDR3 sequences, approximately 38% seen once; the top ten hold roughly 7.9%. The CDR3 totals 19 residues. In germline, CDR1 is SGHAT, CDR2 FQNNGV. The V gene end was trimmed by 5 bases and the J gene end by 4 bases; junction bases not matched to a gene: 17. The individuals who served as donors were healthy Caucasians living in Russia, aged about 6 to 100. Drawing of peripheral blood yielded 8.5 to 10 milliliters from each donor. The entry originates in a study of blood T cells in healthy people across ages.

Notes on the study in general: It was found that TCR beta diversity correlated strongly with the percentage of naive T cells.

The clonotype comes from a woman between 18 and 29 years old in good health. Sequencing input: blood. The rearrangement joins TRBV11-2 to TRBJ2-5; the match to TRBD2 covers 12 bases. The CDR3, as DNA: TGTGCCAGCAGCCCCCGTCTAGCGGGGGGGCCGCAATTTCGAGAGACCCAGTACTTC. Amino acids: CASSPRLAGGPQFRETQYF.